The 6 T cell receptor beta chains below all came from one sample that was sequenced in a study of blood T cell repertoires in COVID-19. Only in-frame clones appear in the TCRdb table, and some are missing; sequencing was by immunoSEQ multiplex PCR. The sample has about 490,000 clones, roughly 85% seen once; the top ten hold approximately 3.4%. Sequenced sample: peripheral blood. The source is a human donor in a cohort sampled during active COVID-19.

This rearrangement joins TRBV29-1 to TRBJ2-7; 10 positions agree with TRBD1. CDR1 and CDR2 (germline): SQVTM, ANQGSEA. The CDR3 is 12 residues long. J lost 6 bases, V lost 6 bases, and 5 bases had no gene match. CDR3 sequence reads: CSVRQGAGEQYF. DNA for the CDR3: TGCAGCGTCAGACAGGGGGCGGGCGAGCAGTACTTC.

The rearrangement links TRBV5-5 to TRBJ1-2; D is undetermined. Per germline, CDR1 SGHKS and CDR2 YYEKEE (reference sequence). V lost 2 bases and J lost 2, with 10 bases in between. This CDR3 contains 14 residues. The CDR3 spells CASSFQTQNYGYTF. Here the CDR3 DNA reads TGTGCCAGCAGCTTTCAGACACAGAACTATGGCTACACCTTC.

The CDR3 region has the DNA TGTGCCAGCTCACCAGACCTAGGTGGTGGCTACACCTTC. This encodes CASSPDLGGGYTF. This chain joins TRBV18 and TRBJ1-2; the D is unclear. V was clipped by 2 bases and J by 7 bases, with 11 bases between them. The CDR3 has 13 amino acids. CDR1 and CDR2 from the germline V gene are KGHSH and LQKENI.

The chain employs TRBV12-3 or TRBV12-4 and TRBJ1-2; maybe TRBD1 (6 bases). The CDR3 spans 13 residues. Trimming shortened V by 2 bases and J by 7 bases, and 11 bases separated the two germline ends. Written as DNA, the CDR3 is TGTGCCAGCAGTTTATACAGGGTGGGTGGCTACACCTTC. It codes for CASSLYRVGGYTF.

This clone is a singleton in its sample. The chain employs TRBV5-1 and TRBJ2-6; D perhaps matches TRBD1 (6 bases). CDR1 is SGHRS and CDR2 is YFSETQ in the germline V gene. Trimming stripped 9 bases from V and 4 bases from J, with 14 bases between. CDR3 length: 14 amino acids. The CDR3 nucleotides are TGCGCCACCACGACAGGCGGGGGGGCCAACGTCCTGACTTTC. Translating gives CATTTGGGANVLTF.

The V call is TRBV12-3 or TRBV12-4, the J call TRBJ2-7, with D perhaps TRBD1 (5 bases). The CDR3 has 13 residues. The V gene lost 6 bases and the J gene lost 3 bases, with 12 bases spanning the gap. The CDR3 bases are TGTGCCAGCAGCAAAAATCAGGGCTACGAGCAGTACTTC. Its translation: CASSKNQGYEQYF.